This T cell receptor (beta chain) stems from a study of T cells in localized non-small cell lung cancer. Study results and limitations: Adjacent lung exhibited a median of about 57 among the 100 most abundant tumor clones.

Details on this clone: Its specificity is unknown. The junction departs from the called germline gene at one end, perhaps through a read error.

Sequenced by immunoSEQ multiplex PCR; TCRdb stores in-frame clones only, minus some. The table lists about 33,000 clones, roughly 88% of them singletons. The germline gives CDR1 SGHAT, CDR2 FQNNGV. The CDR3 is made up of 14 amino acids. The source material was peripheral blood, sampled before any cancer treatment. The rearrangement links TRBV11-2 to TRBJ2-4; TRBD2 agrees at 7 bases. The receptor comes from a man between 40 and 70 years old with stage I lung adenocarcinoma. The CDR3 spells CASSLGGGAGSLVF. The CDR3, as DNA: TGTGCCAGCAGCTTAGGGGGAGGGGCAGGGAGCCTGGTGTTC.